This T cell receptor beta chain was documented in a study of cytomegalovirus exposure and HLA in healthy donors. The data were produced by immunoSEQ multiplex PCR, yet TCRdb's version contains in-frame clones alone and is incomplete. The table shows about 400,000 clones, with 86% occurring only once. The CDR3 length is 13 residues. V lost 8 bases to trimming and J lost 2 bases; unmatched junction nucleotides: 1. Germline-derived CDR1 and CDR2 are WSHSY and SAAADI. V gene TRBV10-2 combines with J gene TRBJ2-1, with 9 bases identical to TRBD2. The sequencing sample was made of PBMCs. The source of this sequence is a woman between 18 and 29 years old in good health and CMV-seronegative. The CDR3 loop is CASGLATYNEQFF. For the CDR3, the DNA is TGCGCCAGCGGACTAGCGACCTACAATGAGCAGTTCTTC.